Listed below are T cell receptor beta chains from one sample, sequenced in a study of breast tumors, draining lymph nodes, adjacent tissues. MiXCR was run by TCRdb on the multiplex PCR reads, yielding one entry per CDR3 protein. The sample shows under 300,000 distinct CDR3 sequences, less than 40% of them seen only once. The sample comprised axillary lymph node tissue. These TCRs come from a female donor with breast cancer. Some clones in this sample may be carry-over from other donors' samples. The CDR3 runs from the conserved cysteine through the conserved F or W. Fields, in order: J gene, D gene, clone size, V gene, CDR3 protein, CDR3 DNA. The D gene is left open where the match is weak. Only some rows state a clone size, as once, few, many or a class for expanded clones.

j_call: TRBJ1-6
d_call: TRBD1
clone_size: many
v_call: TRBV2
cdr3_aa: CASSDRGLQSPLHF
cdr3_nt: TGTGCCAGCAGCGACAGGGGGCTTCAATCACCCCTCCACTTT

j_call: TRBJ2-1
d_call: .
clone_size: .
v_call: TRBV12-3/TRBV12-4
cdr3_aa: CASSFADLVRPIQFF
cdr3_nt: TGTGCCAGCAGTTTCGCGGACCTAGTACGCCCGATTCAGTTCTTC

j_call: TRBJ2-7
d_call: .
clone_size: .
v_call: TRBV27
cdr3_aa: CASSLDGQGKHF
cdr3_nt: TGTGCCAGCAGTCTAGATGGCCAGGGCAAGCACTTC

j_call: TRBJ2-2
d_call: .
clone_size: many
v_call: TRBV11-3
cdr3_aa: CASSLPRGNTGELFF
cdr3_nt: TGTGCCAGCAGCTTACCACGGGGGAACACCGGGGAGCTGTTTTTT

j_call: TRBJ2-7
d_call: .
clone_size: .
v_call: TRBV28
cdr3_aa: CASRGSYRVPHSYEQYF
cdr3_nt: TGTGCCAGCAGAGGCAGCTACAGGGTACCCCATTCCTACGAGCAGTACTTC

j_call: TRBJ2-6
d_call: TRBD2
clone_size: .
v_call: TRBV2
cdr3_aa: CAGKASGRNVLTF
cdr3_nt: TGTGCCGGAAAGGCTAGCGGGAGAAACGTCCTGACTTTC

j_call: TRBJ2-3
d_call: TRBD2
clone_size: .
v_call: TRBV19
cdr3_aa: CASRNSAGVTHADTQYF
cdr3_nt: TGTGCCAGTAGAAACTCAGCGGGAGTCACACACGCAGATACGCAGTATTTT

j_call: TRBJ2-6
d_call: .
clone_size: .
v_call: TRBV3-1
cdr3_aa: CAASLGANVLTF
cdr3_nt: TGTGCCGCCAGCCTTGGGGCCAACGTCCTGACTTTC

j_call: TRBJ1-5
d_call: .
clone_size: many
v_call: TRBV19
cdr3_aa: CASSIPQDQPQHF
cdr3_nt: TGTGCCAGTAGTATACCCCAGGATCAGCCCCAGCATTTT

j_call: TRBJ2-3
d_call: TRBD2
clone_size: many
v_call: TRBV7-9
cdr3_aa: CASTLGGGTDTQYF
cdr3_nt: TGTGCCAGCACCCTGGGGGGGGGCACAGATACGCAGTATTTT

j_call: TRBJ1-5
d_call: .
clone_size: .
v_call: TRBV19
cdr3_aa: CASSIGGYSNQPQHF
cdr3_nt: TGTGCCAGTAGTATAGGGGGCTATAGCAATCAGCCCCAGCATTTT

j_call: TRBJ2-3
d_call: TRBD2
clone_size: many
v_call: TRBV7-3
cdr3_aa: CASSRAGLAGGTLTDTQYF
cdr3_nt: TGTGCCAGCAGCCGAGCGGGTCTAGCGGGGGGCACTCTCACAGATACGCAGTATTTT

j_call: TRBJ1-6
d_call: TRBD1
clone_size: many
v_call: TRBV6-2/TRBV6-3
cdr3_aa: CASSSRTGGSSPLHF
cdr3_nt: TGTGCCAGCAGTTCCCGGACAGGGGGGAGTTCACCCCTCCACTTT

j_call: TRBJ2-1
d_call: .
clone_size: .
v_call: TRBV10-3
cdr3_aa: CAIIGGGLCEQFF
cdr3_nt: TGTGCCATCATTGGGGGGGGGCTCTGTGAGCAGTTCTTC